The 5 T cell receptor beta chains presented below share a single source sample, sequenced in a study of blood T cell repertoires in COVID-19. Assay used: immunoSEQ multiplex PCR; TCRdb lists only in-frame clones, some missing. The repertoire consists of about 100,000 clones, with approximately 78% occurring once and the leading ten covering 9.8%. Sample: peripheral blood. The receptors here all came from a man aged 55 to 69 with active or convalescent COVID-19.

This clone turned up a few times. This chain joins TRBV12-3 or TRBV12-4 and TRBJ1-5; perhaps TRBD1 as D (5 bases). The V and J ends lost 2 bases and 6 bases respectively, with 8 bases between them. CDR3 size: 13 residues. CDR3 protein: CASSLQGGQPQHF. CDR3 sequence (DNA): TGTGCCAGCAGTTTACAGGGAGGTCAGCCCCAGCATTTT.

The V gene is TRBV6-1, the J gene TRBJ2-7, with 7 bases matching TRBD1. The CDR3 covers 16 residues. Germline-derived CDR1 and CDR2 are MNHNS and SASEGT. Unmatched junction bases numbered 10, after V lost 2 bases and J lost 3 bases. CDR3 bases: TGTGCCAGCAGTGAACGTAGAACAGGGGCAGGCTACGAGCAGTACTTC. Amino acid sequence: CASSERRTGAGYEQYF.

This chain uses TRBV28 with TRBJ2-1; 9 bases are shared with TRBD2. The CDR3 runs 16 residues. Germline-derived CDR1 and CDR2 are MDHEN and SYDVKM. The V and J ends lost 1 base and 6 bases, in that order; junction bases with no gene match: 7. CDR3 sequence (DNA): TGTGCCAGCAGTTTATTTATTAGCGGGAGCGGCAATGAGCAGTTCTTC. Amino acids: CASSLFISGSGNEQFF.

This rearrangement joins TRBV24-1 to TRBJ2-1; the match to TRBD2 covers 11 bases. The germline V gene encodes CDR1 KGHDR and CDR2 SFDVKD. This CDR3 is 16 amino acids long. Unmatched junction bases numbered 3, after V lost 3 bases and J lost 3 bases. The CDR3: CATSDPGTSGYNEQFF. The CDR3 DNA reads TGTGCCACCAGTGATCCGGGGACTAGCGGCTACAATGAGCAGTTCTTC.

This clone was detected a few times. Here the CDR3 DNA reads TGTGCCGGCCGGGACAGCTTACAAGAGACCCAGTACTTC. Translation: CAGRDSLQETQYF. The chain recombines TRBV7-9 with TRBJ2-5; 7 bases are shared with TRBD1. Germline assignment: CDR1 SEHNR and CDR2 FQNEAQ (reference sequence). The CDR3 length is 13 residues. Trimming removed 11 bases from V and 2 bases from J; junction bases left unmatched: 8. Using reference TRBV7-9 and TRBJ2-5 for the parts outside the CDR3, the full variable domain is DTGVSQNPRHKITKRGQNVTFRCDPISEHNRLYWYRQTLGQGPEFLTYFQNEAQLEKSRLLSDRFSAERPKGSFSTLEIQRTEQGDSAMYLCAGRDSLQETQYFGPGTRLLVL.